Listed below are T cell receptor beta chains from one sample, sequenced in a study of cytomegalovirus exposure and HLA in healthy donors. Profiled with immunoSEQ multiplex PCR; TCRdb holds only in-frame clones, not every one. The table has 35,000 to 45,000 clones, around 69% seen once; the top ten hold roughly 8%. The specimen was PBMCs. The receptors here all came from a woman younger than 45 in good health and CMV-seropositive. Both conserved end residues are trimmed from each CDR3. Expanded clones get a size class; other rows say once, few or many, or leave the size out.

CDR3	J	V	size
ASSGTSYTDTQY	TRBJ2-3	TRBV4-1	NA
ASSDLGNQPQH	TRBJ1-5	TRBV2	NA
ASSPGTGYLGGTEAF	TRBJ1-1	TRBV27	NA
ASSIRTSTEAF	TRBJ1-1	TRBV19	NA
ASSLALESSYGYT	TRBJ1-2	TRBV4-1	few
ASSSWGIETQY	TRBJ2-5	TRBV7-6	NA
ASSGGGNTGELF	TRBJ2-2	TRBV9	NA
ASGGLEGPQETQY	TRBJ2-5	TRBV2	NA
ASSLGGRYNEQF	TRBJ2-1	TRBV5-1	once
ASKFEGTGVGNGYT	TRBJ1-2	TRBV7-9	NA
ASILNASGPQETQY	TRBJ2-5	TRBV7-9	NA
ASRDSHTEAF	TRBJ1-1	TRBV19	NA
ASSESGTGGGEQY	TRBJ2-7	TRBV28	few
ASSIEGGNQPQH	TRBJ1-5	TRBV19	NA
ASSLSGSYNEQF	TRBJ2-1	TRBV28	NA
ASSFGAGVGYEQY	TRBJ2-7	TRBV27	NA
ASSDLPNQPQH	TRBJ1-5	TRBV6-6	few
ASSLVSSRSSYEQY	TRBJ2-7	TRBV7-9	NA
ASSSTQGRVTQY	TRBJ2-5	TRBV2	NA
ASSESGDPRNSPLH	TRBJ1-6	TRBV6-1	few
AWSAPGERVYY	TRBJ2-7	TRBV30	NA
ASSGRDTDTQY	TRBJ2-3	TRBV6-4	NA
ASSLDGSYNEQF	TRBJ2-1	TRBV5-1	NA
AHRSPRSTGELF	TRBJ2-2	TRBV28	NA
ASRRGTAYGYT	TRBJ1-2	TRBV25-1	few
ASSFNMNTEAF	TRBJ1-1	TRBV11-2	NA
ASSQGTRYGYT	TRBJ1-2	TRBV14	once
ASSVGTGGGYEQY	NA	TRBV9	NA
ARRSFPHGYT	TRBJ1-2	TRBV4-1	NA
ASSVGSGSYEQY	NA	TRBV9	NA
ASSLPPPLAFNYEQY	TRBJ2-7	TRBV28	NA
ASSAINTGELF	TRBJ2-2	TRBV7-6	NA
ASSPAGRENSPLH	TRBJ1-6	TRBV2	NA
ASSLDSINEQF	TRBJ2-1	TRBV5-4	once
ASSLGGRAANEQF	TRBJ2-1	TRBV7-9	NA
SVDAGGEQF	TRBJ2-1	TRBV29-1	once
ASKGGGGASETQY	TRBJ2-5	TRBV6-5	NA